The rows below give T cell receptor beta chains drawn from one sample of a study of blood T cells in healthy people across ages. One entry per CDR3 protein results from TCRdb running MiXCR on the 5' RACE reads. The table lists about 640,000 distinct CDR3 sequences, around three fifths of them singletons, with 30% to 45% in the top ten. The source material was blood. The source is a man aged 55 to 70 in good health. The CDR3 runs from the conserved cysteine through the conserved F or W. Fields, in order: CDR3 length, D gene, clone size, J gene, V gene, CDR3 DNA, CDR3 protein. D genes are given only for firm matches. The listing skips clone size in some rows; elsewhere it reads once, few, many or a size class.

14,-,-,TRBJ1-6,TRBV5-5,TGTGCCAGCAGCTCCAGGAGGGGAGATTCACCCCTCCACTTT,CASSSRRGDSPLHF
12,-,-,TRBJ2-4,TRBV28,TGTGCCAGCGGGCAGCACAAAAACATTCAGTACTTC,CASGQHKNIQYF
16,-,-,TRBJ2-3,TRBV4-2,TGTGCCAGCAGCCACCATAAAGGGTTAGAGGCAGATACGCAGTATTTT,CASSHHKGLEADTQYF
13,-,few,TRBJ2-7,TRBV24-1,TGTGCCACCGGGAGTGGGCAGGCCTACGAGCAGTACTTC,CATGSGQAYEQYF
14,TRBD2,few,TRBJ2-5,TRBV20-1,TGCAGTGCCGGGACTAGCGGTAACCTCGGGACCCAGTACTTC,CSAGTSGNLGTQYF
17,-,-,TRBJ2-6,TRBV27,TGTGCCAGCAGTTTATTTTTTCGGCACTCTGGGGCCAACGTCCTGACTTTC,CASSLFFRHSGANVLTF
15,TRBD1,few,TRBJ2-7,TRBV7-9,TGTGCCAGCAGCTCCCCCCGGGACAGGGCCTACGAGCAGTACTTC,CASSSPRDRAYEQYF
13,TRBD2,few,TRBJ2-3,TRBV9,TGTGCCAGCTCGGGACTAGCGTTGGATACGCAGTATTTT,CASSGLALDTQYF
15,-,few,TRBJ2-3,TRBV6-6,TGTGCCAGCACCTCCAGGGCAGACGACACAGATACGCAGTATTTT,CASTSRADDTDTQYF
14,TRBD1,few,TRBJ1-2,TRBV27,TGTGCCAGCAGTTTCGGAACAGGGGGCTATGGCTACACCTTC,CASSFGTGGYGYTF
17,TRBD2,few,TRBJ2-3,TRBV5-1,TGCGCCAGCAGCTTGGACGGCGGGGGGGCCAGCACAGATACGCAGTATTTT,CASSLDGGGASTDTQYF
12,TRBD1,few,TRBJ1-2,TRBV20-1,TGCAGTGCTAGTAAACAGGGGGACGGCTACACCTTC,CSASKQGDGYTF
15,-,-,TRBJ2-7,TRBV5-5,TGTGCCAGCAGCTTGAACCGTCAGGGAGCCTACGAGCAGTACTTC,CASSLNRQGAYEQYF
13,TRBD2,-,TRBJ2-1,TRBV24-1,TGTGCCGTCCAGGGACTAGCGGCCAATGAGCAGTTCTTC,CAVQGLAANEQFF
15,-,-,TRBJ1-6,TRBV20-1,TGCAGTGCTAGCTGGCCGAGCTCCTATAATTCACCCCTCCACTTT,CSASWPSSYNSPLHF
15,TRBD1,-,TRBJ2-7,TRBV28,TGTGCCAGCAGAGCGACAGGGGGCCCGTCCTACGAGCAGTACTTC,CASRATGGPSYEQYF
14,TRBD1,-,TRBJ2-5,TRBV6-6,TGTGCCAGCAGCGAACAGGGGGCGACGGAGACCCAGTACTTC,CASSEQGATETQYF
13,-,-,TRBJ1-6,TRBV7-9,TGTGCCAGCAGCCCAGAGGCTAATTCACCCCTCCACTTT,CASSPEANSPLHF
13,-,-,TRBJ2-7,TRBV10-1,TGCGCCAGCAGTGCTAGTCGGTCCTACGAGCAGTACTTC,CASSASRSYEQYF